Shown below are 4 T cell receptor beta chains from a single sample sequenced in a study of radiotherapy plus CTLA-4 blockade in lung cancer. Measured with immunoSEQ multiplex PCR; TCRdb has only the in-frame clones, and not every one. This sample has roughly 85,000 clones; around nine tenths occur once, and the top ten carry 16%. The sample consisted of peripheral blood, taken from a patient treated with radiotherapy plus ipilimumab. Every receptor here comes from a human donor with non-small cell lung cancer that progressed on radiotherapy plus ipilimumab.

J is TRBJ2-5 and V is TRBV29-1, with D perhaps TRBD1 (5 bases). This CDR3 contains 13 residues. Germline-derived CDR1 and CDR2 are SQVTM and ANQGSEA. With 6 bases removed from V and 1 base from J, the gap between germline ends came to 12 bases. Here the CDR3 DNA reads TGCAGCGTGAGCCCGACAGTCCAAGAGACCCAGTACTTC. Residues: CSVSPTVQETQYF.

This chain joins TRBV30 and TRBJ2-3; TRBD2 agrees at 8 bases. This CDR3 has 15 amino acids. Germline CDR1 GTSNPN, CDR2 SVGIG (reference sequence). Unmatched junction bases numbered 10, after V lost 8 bases and J lost 0 bases. CDR3 coding DNA: TGTGCCCAGACCGGGACTAGGGGAAGCACAGATACGCAGTATTTT. This codes for CAQTGTRGSTDTQYF.

The rearrangement links TRBV7-8 to TRBJ2-1; 10 bases map to TRBD2. This CDR3 comprises 14 residues. Looked up from germline, CDR1 is SGHVS and CDR2 is FQNEAQ. V was pared by 8 bases and J by 7 bases, with 8 bases of the junction left unmatched. In nucleotides, the CDR3 is TGTGCCAGCCTCAGCGGGGGGGCAGGGAATGAGCAGTTCTTC. Its protein is CASLSGGAGNEQFF.

V and J are TRBV15 and TRBJ2-7, with D tentatively TRBD1 or TRBD2 (5 bases each). Trimming removed 3 bases from V and 4 bases from J, with 22 bases in between. CDR1 is LNHNV and CDR2 is YYDKDF in the germline V gene (reference sequence). The CDR3 spans 17 residues. Written as DNA, the CDR3 is TGTGCCACCAGCAGCCTCATCAATCCGGGACGAGGGTACGAGCAGTACTTC. Translation gives CATSSLINPGRGYEQYF.